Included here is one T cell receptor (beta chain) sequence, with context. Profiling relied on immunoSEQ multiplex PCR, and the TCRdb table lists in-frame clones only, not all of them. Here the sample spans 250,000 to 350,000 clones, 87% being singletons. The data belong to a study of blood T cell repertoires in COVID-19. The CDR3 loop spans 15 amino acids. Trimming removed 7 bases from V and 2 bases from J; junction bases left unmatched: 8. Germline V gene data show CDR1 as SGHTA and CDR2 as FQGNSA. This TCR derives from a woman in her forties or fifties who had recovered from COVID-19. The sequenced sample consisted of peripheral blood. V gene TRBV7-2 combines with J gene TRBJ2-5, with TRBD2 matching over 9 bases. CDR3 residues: CASNRGLAGQETQYF. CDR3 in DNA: TGTGCCAGCAACCGCGGGCTAGCGGGGCAAGAGACCCAGTACTTC.